This TCR beta chain is from a study of blood T cell repertoires in COVID-19. Turning to the study itself: T cells, B-cell-depleted T cells, or PBMCs supplied cDNA or gDNA.

The method was immunoSEQ multiplex PCR; TCRdb's version includes in-frame clones alone and lacks a portion of them. The table has 130,000 to 150,000 clones, about 92% seen once; the top ten hold 1.5% to 2%. The CDR3 sequence is 15 residues long. Unmatched junction bases numbered 5, after V lost 2 bases and J lost 2 bases. Per the germline V gene, CDR1 is SGHDT and CDR2 is YYEEEE. Sequenced material: peripheral blood. V usage is TRBV5-6 and J usage is TRBJ2-7; 9 nucleotides line up with TRBD1. The TCR sequence derives from a human donor in a cohort sampled during active COVID-19. Written as DNA, the CDR3 is TGTGCCAGCAGCTTACCGGACAGGGGTACCTACGAGCAGTACTTC. Protein product: CASSLPDRGTYEQYF.